This T cell receptor (beta chain) appears in the sequencing data of a study of T cell responses to AZD1222 COVID-19 vaccine. The repertoire was sequenced with immunoSEQ multiplex PCR; TCRdb's copy has only in-frame clones and lacks some. The data contain some 200,000 clones, 85% to 90% of them seen just once; the ten biggest clones take up around 26%. This clone was recorded only once. The junction had 3 bases not matched to a gene; V was cut back by 5 bases and J by 5 bases. Looked up from germline, CDR1 is SGHTA and CDR2 is FQGTGA. This CDR3 has 13 residues. V usage is TRBV7-3 and J usage is TRBJ2-1, with TRBD1 matching 7 bases. The material was peripheral blood, obtained 28 days after the second AZD1222 dose. The clonotype comes from an adult who received the AZD1222 COVID-19 vaccine. The CDR3 nucleotides read TGTGCCAGCAGCCCTACAGGGGACAATGAGCAGTTCTTC. This translates into CASSPTGDNEQFF.